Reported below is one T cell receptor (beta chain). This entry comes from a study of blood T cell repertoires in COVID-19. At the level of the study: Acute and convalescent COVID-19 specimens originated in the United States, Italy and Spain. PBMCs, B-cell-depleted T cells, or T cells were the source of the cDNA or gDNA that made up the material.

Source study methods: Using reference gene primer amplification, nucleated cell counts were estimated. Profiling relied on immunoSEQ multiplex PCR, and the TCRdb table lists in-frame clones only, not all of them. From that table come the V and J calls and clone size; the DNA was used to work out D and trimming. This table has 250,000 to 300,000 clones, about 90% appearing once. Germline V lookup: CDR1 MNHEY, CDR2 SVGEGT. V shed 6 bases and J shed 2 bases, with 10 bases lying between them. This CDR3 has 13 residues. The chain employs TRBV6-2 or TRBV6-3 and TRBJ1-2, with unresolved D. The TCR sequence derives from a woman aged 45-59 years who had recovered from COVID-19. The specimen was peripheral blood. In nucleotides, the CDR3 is TGTGCCAGCAGCCTCGGAGGAAACTATGGCTACACCTTC. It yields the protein CASSLGGNYGYTF.